This T cell receptor beta chain was observed in a study of patients and donors after allogeneic stem cell transplantation. This CDR3 comprises 15 residues. Trimming left V 9 bases short and J 0 bases short, with 14 bases between. The germline V gene has CDR1 KGHDR and CDR2 SFDVKD. TCRdb reprocessed the RT-PCR reads with MiXCR, giving one entry per CDR3 protein. The sample holds about 410,000 distinct CDR3 sequences, 16% seen once. The sample consisted of blood, either unsorted or a sorted T cell fraction (not recorded which). The J gene is TRBJ2-1, the V gene TRBV24-1; D may be TRBD1 or TRBD2 (7 bases each). This TCR derives from a human donor who was either an allogeneic HSCT recipient or a stem cell or donor lymphocyte infusion donor (not recorded which). It is not recorded whose cells these are; they may come from a transplant donor. This CDR3 reads CATGRGQSSYNEQFF. The CDR3 DNA reads as TGTGCCACCGGGAGGGGGCAGAGCTCCTACAATGAGCAGTTCTTC.